The rows below give T cell receptor beta chains drawn from one sample of a study of vaccination and CD4 T cells after COVID-19. Their recognized antigens are unknown. From the PCR reads, TCRdb called clonotypes with MiXCR, one entry per CDR3 protein. This sample has about 15,000 distinct CDR3 sequences, with 73% found just once. The specimen was CD4+ T cells from blood, cultured in vitro. The receptors derive from a human donor who had recovered from COVID-19. The CDR3 runs from the conserved cysteine through the conserved F or W.

j_call,v_call,cdr3_aa
TRBJ1-5,TRBV7-9,CASSLGTGSDQPQHF
TRBJ1-5,TRBV2,CASRADRDGYQPQHF
TRBJ1-2,TRBV9,CASSVATGSGYTF
TRBJ1-5,TRBV7-2,CASSSPPGSAQHF
TRBJ1-2,TRBV7-2,CASSLRTPTPNYGYTF
TRBJ1-6,TRBV10-1,CASSATGYSPLHF
TRBJ2-1,TRBV27,CASSLGDYRNNEQFF
TRBJ2-5,TRBV28,CASSPLLGPGETQYF
TRBJ1-1,TRBV20-1,CSARPGPEAFF
TRBJ1-1,TRBV6-1,CASSRPGQMNTEAFF
TRBJ1-5,TRBV27,CASSFGGGFNQPQHF
TRBJ2-2,TRBV20-1,CSARHLAPNTGELFF
TRBJ2-1,TRBV20-1,CSAGKRGFSEQFF
TRBJ2-7,TRBV20-1,CSAPRGGGALGEQYF
TRBJ2-7,TRBV11-2,CASSPATSGSIDEQYF
TRBJ2-3,TRBV7-9,CASSPYEGATDTQYF
TRBJ2-6,TRBV6-2/TRBV6-3,CASSYFAGANVLTF
TRBJ2-3,TRBV7-9,CASSLDGLPDTQYF
TRBJ2-7,TRBV21-1,CASSPRRAGLNYEQYF
TRBJ2-7,TRBV5-1,CASSLLGGTGDYEQYF
TRBJ2-4,TRBV19,CASKAERAKNIQYF
TRBJ2-7,TRBV27,CASSPGSPEQYF
TRBJ2-1,TRBV6-1,CATGLAGGSSYNEQFF
TRBJ1-5,TRBV20-1,CSARGQGFEPQHF
TRBJ2-1,TRBV7-9,CASSLAPRTVLEQFF
TRBJ1-2,TRBV20-1,CSARDPRGANYGYTF
TRBJ1-1,TRBV20-1,CSARGGGTGPF
TRBJ1-2,TRBV20-1,CSVLGRYGYTF
TRBJ2-1,TRBV12-3/TRBV12-4,CASSLGSSGDNEQFF
TRBJ2-2,TRBV24-1,CATSDLTGGNTGELFF
TRBJ1-6,TRBV20-1,CSASGGGSPLHF
TRBJ1-5,TRBV11-2,CASSLLIGQPQHF
TRBJ1-5,TRBV6-1,CASRTGGHNQPQHF
TRBJ1-2,TRBV6-1,CASSDPGQGHYGYTF